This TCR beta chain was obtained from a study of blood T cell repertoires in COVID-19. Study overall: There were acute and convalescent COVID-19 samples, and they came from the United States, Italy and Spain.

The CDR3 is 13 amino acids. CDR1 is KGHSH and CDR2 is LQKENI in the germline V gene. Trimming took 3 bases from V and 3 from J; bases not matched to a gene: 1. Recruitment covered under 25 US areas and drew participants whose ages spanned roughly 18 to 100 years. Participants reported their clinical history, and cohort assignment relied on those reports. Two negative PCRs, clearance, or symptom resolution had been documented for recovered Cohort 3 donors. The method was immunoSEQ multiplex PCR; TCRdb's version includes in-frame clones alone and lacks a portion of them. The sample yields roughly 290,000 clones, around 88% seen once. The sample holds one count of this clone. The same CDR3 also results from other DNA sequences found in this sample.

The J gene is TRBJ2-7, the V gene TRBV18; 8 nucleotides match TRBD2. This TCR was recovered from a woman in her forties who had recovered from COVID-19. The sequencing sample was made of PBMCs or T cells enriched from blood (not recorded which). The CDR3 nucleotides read TGTGCCAGCTCACCCGGGACTAGCTACGAGCAGTACTTC. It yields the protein CASSPGTSYEQYF.